These 9 T cell receptor beta chains were sequenced from one sample in a study of T cells in Graves' hyperthyroidism and ophthalmopathy (dated by TCRdb to between 2018 and 2021). Library generation was performed with multiplex PCR. Sequencing instrument: Illumina HiSeq 2000. Amplification of TCR beta CDR3 regions was carried out from RNA transcripts. The first round of RT-PCR for the TCR CDR3 was performed with the HTBI primer set and the Qiagen OneStep RT-PCR kit. In TCRdb, the public reads were trimmed at Q25 with fastp and aligned with MiXCR, with productive beta chains retained. Each CDR3 protein gets just one entry, which takes the most common genes and DNA from the rows behind it. In this sample the table shows about 200,000 distinct CDR3 sequences, approximately 16% of which occur a single time. The ten top clones hold roughly 49% of the sample. The material sequenced was blood. These receptors all come from a woman in her forties or fifties with Graves' hyperthyroidism.

The sample holds many counts of this clonotype. The V and J genes are TRBV11-2 and TRBJ2-7; 13 bases fit TRBD2. This CDR3 is 17 amino acids long. Per the germline V gene, CDR1 is SGHAT and CDR2 is FQNNGV. The V and J ends lost 5 bases and 3 bases, in that order; junction bases with no gene match: 10. The CDR3 protein is CASSLGTSGKGYYEQYF. In DNA form, the CDR3 reads TGTGCCAGCAGCCTGGGGACTAGCGGGAAGGGATACTACGAGCAGTACTTC. Full variable domain (rest looked up from reference TRBV11-2 and TRBJ2-7): EAGVAQSPRYKIIEKRQSVAFWCNPISGHATLYWYQQILGQGPKLLIQFQNNGVVDDSQLPKDRFSAERLKGVDSTLKIQPAKLEDSAVYLCASSLGTSGKGYYEQYFGPGTRLTVT.

This clonotype was picked up many times. This sequence joins TRBV6-1 and TRBJ1-1, with D perhaps TRBD1 (6 bases). CDR1 and CDR2 from the germline V gene are MNHNS and SASEGT. The V end was cut by 9 bases, the J end by 2 bases, with 13 bases between. The CDR3 is 13 residues long. As DNA, the CDR3 is TGTGCCAGTACCAAACAGGGAAACACTGAAGCTTTCTTT. It codes for CASTKQGNTEAFF.

This clonotype was seen repeatedly, ten times or more. This chain joins TRBV2 and TRBJ2-7; unclear D gene. Germline CDR1 and CDR2: SNHLY and FYNNEI. V gave up 3 bases and J gave up 5 bases, with 11 bases separating them. This CDR3 spans 13 amino acids. CDR3 loop: CASSEGFLNEQYF. In DNA, the CDR3 is TGTGCCAGCAGTGAGGGTTTTTTAAACGAGCAGTACTTC.

The chain couples TRBV2 to TRBJ2-7; 7 nucleotides match TRBD1. The germline V gene has CDR1 SNHLY and CDR2 FYNNEI. This CDR3 has 15 residues. V was clipped by 6 bases and J by 0 bases; unmatched bases: 8. CDR3 amino acids: CASSETGDDSYEQYF. As DNA, the CDR3 is TGTGCCAGCAGCGAAACAGGGGATGACTCCTACGAGCAGTACTTC.

This clonotype was seen ten or more times. The chain links TRBV28 to TRBJ2-7, with TRBD2 matching over 9 bases. V shed 5 bases and J 5 bases; nucleotides not matched to a gene: 13. Germline-derived CDR1 and CDR2 are MDHEN and SYDVKM. This CDR3 comprises 16 residues. The CDR3 here is CASSPNPAGLAHEQYF. Here the CDR3 DNA reads TGTGCCAGCAGTCCCAACCCCGCGGGACTAGCTCACGAGCAGTACTTC.

Points on this clonotype: A read error is possible here, since a much larger clone lies one base away. The rearrangement links TRBV29-1 to TRBJ2-7; TRBD2 aligns across 8 bases. The germline V gene encodes CDR1 SQVTM and CDR2 ANQGSEA. The CDR3 covers 13 residues. The DNA of the CDR3 is TGCAGCGTTGGGGCTAGCGGGCCCTACGGGCAGTACTTC. This translates into CSVGASGPYGQYF.

The chain has TRBV29-1 and TRBJ1-5, with D perhaps TRBD1 (5 bases). V was trimmed by 3 bases and J by 5 bases, leaving 20 bases between them. CDR1 is SQVTM, CDR2 ANQGSEA, per germline. The CDR3 runs 16 residues. The CDR3 DNA reads TGCAGCGTTGATCATGTGGGGCGGGTGCCGTATCAGCCCCAGCATTTT. Translation gives CSVDHVGRVPYQPQHF.

This clonotype was counted at least ten times. The rearrangement joins TRBV12-3 or TRBV12-4 to TRBJ2-1; TRBD2 aligns across 10 bases. This CDR3 contains 14 residues. V shed 10 bases and J 7 bases; nucleotides not matched to a gene: 10. The CDR3 spells CATEQGLASNEQFF. CDR3 in DNA: TGTGCCACAGAACAGGGACTAGCGTCAAATGAGCAGTTCTTC.

V usage is TRBV12-3 or TRBV12-4 and J usage is TRBJ2-3, with 16 nucleotides matching TRBD2. The V and J ends lost 5 bases and 6 bases, in that order; junction bases with no gene match: 8. The CDR3 sequence is 17 residues long. The CDR3 protein is CASSPGTSGRAADTQYF. In DNA form, the CDR3 reads TGTGCCAGCAGTCCGGGGACTAGCGGGAGGGCAGCCGATACGCAGTATTTT.